The 9 T cell receptor beta chains presented below share a single source sample, sequenced in a study of CD8 T cells in ankylosing spondylitis. TCRdb reprocessed the 5' RACE reads with MiXCR, giving one entry per CDR3 protein. The table records more than 150,000 distinct CDR3 sequences, 10% to 15% of them present only once. The sequenced material came from blood, either unsorted or a sorted T cell fraction (not recorded which). The receptor source for this set is a male donor with ankylosing spondylitis or in good health (not recorded which).

The chain employs TRBV7-9 and TRBJ2-2; D might be TRBD2 (5 bases). This CDR3 is 16 amino acids long. With 5 bases removed from V and 4 bases from J, the gap between germline ends came to 17 bases. Germline CDR1 is SEHNR and CDR2 is FQNEAQ (reference sequence). The CDR3 protein is CASSHLRLAATGELFF. The CDR3 region has the DNA TGTGCCAGCAGCCACCTACGGCTAGCCGCCACCGGGGAGCTGTTTTTT.

This clonotype turned up a few times. The rearrangement uses TRBV12-5 and TRBJ1-1; no reliable D call. Trimming took off 2 bases at V and 3 bases at J, with 13 bases between the two ends. In germline, CDR1 is LGHNT, CDR2 FRNRAP. This CDR3 spans 15 amino acids. The CDR3 protein is CASGLPLRPDTEAFF. The CDR3 nucleotides read TGTGCTAGTGGTTTGCCGCTCCGACCGGACACTGAAGCTTTCTTT.

This clonotype was counted only a few times. The V call is TRBV4-1, the J call TRBJ2-7; D remains unclear. CDR3 length equals 15 residues. CDR1 is MGHRA, CDR2 YSYEKL, per germline. V lost 0 bases to trimming and J lost 2 bases, with 11 bases between them. The CDR3 region is CASSQESRQAYEQYF. DNA for the CDR3: TGCGCCAGCAGCCAAGAATCACGCCAGGCCTACGAGCAGTACTTC.

This clonotype was counted ten times or more. This rearrangement joins TRBV12-3 or TRBV12-4 to TRBJ1-1; no clear D. The CDR3 is 13 residues long. Trimming left V 7 bases short and J 1 base short, with 10 bases between. The CDR3 is CASNLGRNTEAFF. CDR3 coding DNA: TGTGCCAGCAACTTGGGTAGGAACACTGAAGCTTTCTTT.

The V call is TRBV27, the J call TRBJ2-2; D ambiguous. The length of the CDR3 is 15 residues. Trimming cost V 1 base and J 2 bases, with 8 bases left between them. Looked up from germline, CDR1 is MNHEY and CDR2 is SMNVEV (reference sequence). CDR3 loop: CASSLWATNTGELFF. DNA of the CDR3: TGTGCCAGCAGTTTATGGGCGACTAACACCGGGGAGCTGTTTTTT.

This clonotype showed up just a few times. The V and J genes are TRBV27 and TRBJ1-5, with D maybe TRBD1 (6 bases). This CDR3 contains 15 residues. V was cut by 8 bases and J by 0 bases, with 14 bases left in between. Germline V gene lookup returns CDR1 MNHEY and CDR2 SMNVEV (reference sequence). CDR3 nucleotides: TGTGCCAGCCAAACAGGGCCTAATAGCAATCAGCCCCAGCATTTT. This encodes CASQTGPNSNQPQHF.

The gene calls are TRBV6-4 and TRBJ2-3; 13 bases are shared with TRBD2. The CDR3 totals 14 residues. Germline CDR1 is MRHNA and CDR2 is SNTAGT. V was pared by 5 bases and J by 4 bases, with 0 bases of the junction left unmatched. CDR3 DNA: TGTGCCAGCAGTACTAGCGGGGGGGCAGATACGCAGTATTTT. This gives the protein CASSTSGGADTQYF.

This chain links TRBV7-2 with TRBJ1-1, with D possibly matching TRBD1 (6 bases). V lost 2 bases and J 3 bases, leaving 16 bases between the germline ends. This CDR3 has 16 amino acids. Germline V gene sequence: CDR1 SGHTA, CDR2 FQGNSA. The CDR3 is CASSLNTAKGDTEAFF. The CDR3 DNA is TGTGCCAGCAGCTTAAACACGGCTAAGGGGGACACTGAAGCTTTCTTT.

The table lists this clonotype with many counts. The V call is TRBV6-5, the J call TRBJ1-1; D gene unclear. The germline CDR1 and CDR2 sequences are MNHEY and SVGAGI. Trimming pared 4 bases from V and 1 base from J, leaving 7 bases between. The CDR3 totals 13 residues. In DNA, the CDR3 is TGTGCCAGCAGTTCTGGACGGAACACTGAAGCTTTCTTT. Encoded protein: CASSSGRNTEAFF.